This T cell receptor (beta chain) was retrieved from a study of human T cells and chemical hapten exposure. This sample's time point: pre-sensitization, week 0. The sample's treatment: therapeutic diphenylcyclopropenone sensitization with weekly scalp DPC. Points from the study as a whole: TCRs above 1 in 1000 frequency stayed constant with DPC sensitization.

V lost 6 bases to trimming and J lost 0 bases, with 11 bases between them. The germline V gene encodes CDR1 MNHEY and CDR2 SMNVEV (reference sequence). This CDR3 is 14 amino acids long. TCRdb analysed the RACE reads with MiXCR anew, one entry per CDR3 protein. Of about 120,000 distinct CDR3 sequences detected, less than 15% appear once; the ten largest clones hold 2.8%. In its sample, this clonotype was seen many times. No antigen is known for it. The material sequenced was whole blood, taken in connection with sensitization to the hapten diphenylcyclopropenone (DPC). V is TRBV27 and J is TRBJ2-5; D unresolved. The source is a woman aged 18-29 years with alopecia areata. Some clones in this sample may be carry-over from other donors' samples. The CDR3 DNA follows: TGTGCCAGCAGCCGATCATCGTACCAAGAGACCCAGTACTTC. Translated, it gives CASSRSSYQETQYF.